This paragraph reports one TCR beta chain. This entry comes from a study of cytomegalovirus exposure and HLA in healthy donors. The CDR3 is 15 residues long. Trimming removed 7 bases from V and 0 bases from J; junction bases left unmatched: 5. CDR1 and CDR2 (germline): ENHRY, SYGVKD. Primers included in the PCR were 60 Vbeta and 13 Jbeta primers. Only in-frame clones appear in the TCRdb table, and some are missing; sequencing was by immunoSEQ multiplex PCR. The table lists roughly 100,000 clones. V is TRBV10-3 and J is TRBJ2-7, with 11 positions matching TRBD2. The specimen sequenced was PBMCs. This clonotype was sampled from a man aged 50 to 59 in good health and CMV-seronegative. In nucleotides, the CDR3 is TGTGCCATCACCGCTCTAGCGGGAGGCTCCTACGAGCAGTACTTC. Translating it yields CAITALAGGSYEQYF.